What follows is one T cell receptor (beta chain) and its context. Antigen: not known. The source of the sample is a study of shared clonotypes between healthy human individuals. Study observations and caveats: Among non-shared clonotypes, generation probabilities were lower than among those shared by all four donors.

The assay was immunoSEQ multiplex PCR, and TCRdb's table has in-frame clones only and misses some. This table has 2 million to 3 million clones, around 90% appearing once. The germline V gene encodes CDR1 MNHEY and CDR2 SVGAGI. V lost 6 bases, J lost 6 bases, and 10 bases lay in between. The CDR3 sequence is 12 residues long. The authors divided CD4+ cells into CD45RA+ naive and CD45RA-negative memory subsets. The chain is built from TRBV6-5 and TRBJ2-3; D uncertain. Sequenced sample: naive CD4+ T cells sorted from blood. The subset was: CD45RA+ positively selected. The clonotype was recovered from a man aged 18 to 30 in good health. The CDR3 region has the DNA TGTGCCAGCAGCTCCCCGCCGGATACGCAGTATTTT. Residues: CASSSPPDTQYF.